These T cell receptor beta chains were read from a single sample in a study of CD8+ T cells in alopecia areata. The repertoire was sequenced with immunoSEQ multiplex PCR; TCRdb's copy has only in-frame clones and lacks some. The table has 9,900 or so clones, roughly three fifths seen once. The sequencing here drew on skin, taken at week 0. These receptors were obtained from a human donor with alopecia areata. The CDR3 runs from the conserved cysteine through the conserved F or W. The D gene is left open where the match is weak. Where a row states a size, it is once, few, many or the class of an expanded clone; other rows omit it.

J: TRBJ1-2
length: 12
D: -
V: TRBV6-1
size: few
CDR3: CASRHSGEGYTF
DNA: TGTGCCAGCAGACATTCTGGAGAAGGCTACACCTTC

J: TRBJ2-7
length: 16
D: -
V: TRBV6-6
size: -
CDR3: CASTPTYAARVYEQYF
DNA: TGTGCCAGCACTCCCACTTACGCGGCGAGGGTCTACGAGCAGTACTTC

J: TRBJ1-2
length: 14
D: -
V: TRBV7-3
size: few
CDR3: CASSLGSASYGYTF
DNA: TGTGCCAGCAGCTTGGGGAGTGCCTCCTATGGCTACACCTTC

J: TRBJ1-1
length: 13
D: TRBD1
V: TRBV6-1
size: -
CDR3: CASNRQGLPEAFF
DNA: TGTGCCAGCAATCGACAGGGACTACCTGAAGCTTTCTTT

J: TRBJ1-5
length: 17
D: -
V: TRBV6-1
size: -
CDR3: CASSGVITGHSNQPQHF
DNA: TGTGCCAGCAGTGGGGTTATTACAGGGCATAGCAATCAGCCCCAGCATTTT

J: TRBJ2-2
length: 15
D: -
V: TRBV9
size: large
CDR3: CASSAPLGNTGELFF
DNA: TGTGCCAGCAGCGCTCCCCTGGGGAACACCGGGGAGCTGTTTTTT

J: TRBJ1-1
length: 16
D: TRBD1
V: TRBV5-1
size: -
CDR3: CASSTGTGKRVTEAFF
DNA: TGCGCCAGCAGCACCGGGACAGGGAAAAGAGTCACTGAAGCTTTCTTT

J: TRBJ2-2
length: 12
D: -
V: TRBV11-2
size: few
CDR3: CASNANTGELFF
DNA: TGTGCCAGCAACGCGAACACCGGGGAGCTGTTTTTT

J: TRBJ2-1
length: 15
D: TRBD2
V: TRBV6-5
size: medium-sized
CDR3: CASSQLAGGPHEQFF
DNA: TGTGCCAGCAGCCAACTAGCGGGAGGGCCCCATGAGCAGTTCTTC

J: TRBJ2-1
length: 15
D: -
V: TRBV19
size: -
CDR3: CASSMGGTSYNEQFF
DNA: TGTGCCAGTAGTATGGGCGGGACTTCCTACAATGAGCAGTTCTTC

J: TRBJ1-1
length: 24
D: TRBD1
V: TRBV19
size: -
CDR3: CASSATGTGAFSSFGTGMNTEAFF
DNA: TGTGCCAGTAGTGCGACCGGGACAGGGGCCTTTTCTTCGTTTGGTACCGGAATGAACACTGAAGCTTTCTTT

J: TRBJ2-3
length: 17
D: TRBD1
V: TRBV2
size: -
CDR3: CASRRKGDSQGTDTQYF
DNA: TGTGCCAGCAGGAGAAAGGGGGACAGTCAAGGCACAGATACGCAGTATTTT

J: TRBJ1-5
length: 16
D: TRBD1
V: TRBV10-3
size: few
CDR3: CAISEEQGARGQPQHF
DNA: TGTGCCATCAGTGAGGAGCAGGGGGCGCGTGGTCAGCCCCAGCATTTT

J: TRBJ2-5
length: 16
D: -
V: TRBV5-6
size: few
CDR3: CASSWKTGTFKETQYF
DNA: TGTGCCAGCAGCTGGAAAACCGGGACTTTTAAAGAGACCCAGTACTTC

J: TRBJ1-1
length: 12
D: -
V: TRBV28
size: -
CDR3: CASSYMETEAFF
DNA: TGTGCCAGCAGTTATATGGAGACTGAAGCTTTCTTT

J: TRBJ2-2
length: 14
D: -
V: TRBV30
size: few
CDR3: CAWSVSRNTGELFF
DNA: TGTGCCTGGAGTGTATCGAGGAACACCGGGGAGCTGTTTTTT

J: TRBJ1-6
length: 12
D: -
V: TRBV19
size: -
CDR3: CASSWGDSPLHF
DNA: TGTGCCAGTAGTTGGGGGGATTCACCCCTCCACTTT

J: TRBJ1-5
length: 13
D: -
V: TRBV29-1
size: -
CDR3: CSVEFSVNQPQHF
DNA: TGCAGCGTTGAATTTTCAGTTAATCAGCCCCAGCATTTT

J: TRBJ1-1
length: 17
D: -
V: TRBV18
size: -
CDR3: CASSPGRDMGLNTEAFF
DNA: TGTGCCAGCTCACCAGGGAGGGATATGGGACTGAACACTGAAGCTTTCTTT

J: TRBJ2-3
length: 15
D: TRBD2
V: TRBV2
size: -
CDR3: CASRSTSGTSDTQYF
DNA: TGTGCCAGCAGATCGACTAGCGGGACGTCAGATACGCAGTATTTT

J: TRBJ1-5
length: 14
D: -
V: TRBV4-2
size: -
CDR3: CASSLQGLNQPQHF
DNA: TGTGCCAGCAGCCTCCAGGGACTCAATCAGCCCCAGCATTTT

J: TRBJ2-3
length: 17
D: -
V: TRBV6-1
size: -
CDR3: CASSELGATSSTDTQYF
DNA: TGTGCCAGCAGTGAACTCGGGGCAACGTCTAGCACAGATACGCAGTATTTT

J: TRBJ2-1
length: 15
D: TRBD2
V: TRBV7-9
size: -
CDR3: CATAPSGGNYNEQFF
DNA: TGTGCCACCGCCCCCAGCGGGGGCAACTACAATGAGCAGTTCTTC

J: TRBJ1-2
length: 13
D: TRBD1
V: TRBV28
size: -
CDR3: CASGFWGDRGYTF
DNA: TGTGCCAGCGGCTTCTGGGGGGACAGGGGCTACACCTTC

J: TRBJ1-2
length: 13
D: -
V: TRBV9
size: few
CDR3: CASSEWVDYGYTF
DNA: TGTGCCAGCAGTGAGTGGGTTGACTATGGCTACACCTTC